This passage covers 14 T cell receptor beta chains from one sample sequenced in a study of CD8 T cells in ankylosing spondylitis. In TCRdb, the 5' RACE reads were re-called with MiXCR into one record per CDR3 protein. The sample lists some 250,000 distinct CDR3 sequences, around 9.2% occurring once. The sample taken for sequencing was blood, either unsorted or a sorted T cell fraction (not recorded which). These receptor sequences come from a male donor with ankylosing spondylitis or in good health (not recorded which).

This clonotype was counted at least ten times. This sequence joins TRBV11-1 and TRBJ2-3; weak D call: TRBD1 (6 bases). Germline assignment: CDR1 SGHAT and CDR2 FQDESV (reference sequence). The V and J ends lost 7 bases and 2 bases respectively, with 16 bases between them. CDR3 length equals 15 residues. CDR3 DNA: TGTGCCAGCAACAGGCAGGGGCGTTTCACAGATACGCAGTATTTT. As protein: CASNRQGRFTDTQYF.

This clonotype was seen repeatedly, ten times or more. In nucleotides, the CDR3 is TGTGCCAGCAGTCAGGCACTCAATCAGCCCCAGCATTTT. Translation: CASSQALNQPQHF. This chain connects TRBV12-3 or TRBV12-4 to TRBJ1-5; D is ambiguous. V lost 5 bases to trimming and J lost 3 bases, with 8 bases between them. This CDR3 contains 13 residues.

This clonotype was found many times. The chain is built from TRBV5-5 and TRBJ1-5; D is perhaps TRBD1 (6 bases). Germline CDR1 is SGHKS and CDR2 is YYEKEE (reference sequence). The CDR3 is made up of 14 amino acids. V dropped 4 bases and J dropped 7 bases, with 15 bases sitting between them. For the CDR3, the DNA is TGTGCCAGCAGCACCAGACAGGACCCCCAGCCCCAGCATTTT. Protein sequence: CASSTRQDPQPQHF. The complete variable domain, with remaining parts taken from reference TRBV5-5 and TRBJ1-5, reads DAGVTQSPTHLIKTRGQQVTLRCSPISGHKSVSWYQQVLGQGPQFIFQYYEKEERGRGNFPDRFSARQFPNYSSELNVNALLLGDSALYLCASSTRQDPQPQHFGDGTRLSIL.

This clonotype has ten or more counts. This chain connects TRBV7-9 to TRBJ2-7; a possible D gene is TRBD1 (6 bases). Germline V gives CDR1 SEHNR, CDR2 FQNEAQ (reference sequence). The CDR3 contains 13 residues. V was pared by 5 bases and J by 5 bases, with 13 bases between. The CDR3 spells CASSLHRANEQYF. The DNA for the CDR3 is TGTGCCAGCAGCCTTCACAGGGCCAACGAGCAGTACTTC.

This clonotype was detected only a few times. This chain connects TRBV5-1 to TRBJ1-2; D is perhaps TRBD1 (6 bases). The CDR3 runs 13 residues. The V and J ends lost 6 bases and 2 bases respectively, with 11 bases between them. CDR1 and CDR2 (germline): SGHRS, YFSETQ. CDR3 in DNA: TGCGCCAGCACCTACGGACAGAACTATGGCTACACCTTC. It is translated as CASTYGQNYGYTF.

There are many counts of this clonotype. Because the CDR3 is missing its conserved closing phenylalanine or tryptophan, this is likely a read error. The DNA is omitted, as the CDR3 cannot be located on it reliably, and the CDR3 follows TCRdb's listing. The genes are TRBV5-8 and TRBJ2-4; TRBD1 is taken as the D call from the table, unchecked against the DNA. The CDR3 sequence runs 17 residues, both termini included. Per germline, CDR1 SGHTS and CDR2 YDEGEE. CDR3 protein: CASSLRNGAFLGDTHLL.

This clonotype was observed at least ten times. This chain joins TRBV12-3 or TRBV12-4 and TRBJ2-1; 9 bases are shared with TRBD1. The V segment lost 4 bases and the J segment 8 bases; nucleotides outside the gene matches: 9. CDR3 length equals 15 residues. The CDR3 DNA sequence: TGTGCCAGCAGTTGGTATGGGACAGGGACCGATGAGCAGTTCTTC. The encoded protein is CASSWYGTGTDEQFF.

This clonotype was counted ten times or more. V gene TRBV7-2 combines with J gene TRBJ2-7, with a possible D match to TRBD1 (5 bases). From germline, CDR1 is SGHTA and CDR2 FQGNSA. The CDR3 has 15 residues. The V gene lost 5 bases and the J gene lost 0 bases, with 14 bases spanning the gap. CDR3 protein: CASSDLDRSSYEQYF. The CDR3 nucleotides read TGTGCCAGCAGCGACCTCGACAGAAGCTCCTACGAGCAGTACTTC.

This clonotype was seen many times. V is TRBV20-1 and J is TRBJ2-7; perhaps TRBD2 as D (6 bases). V was shortened by 0 bases and J by 4 bases, with 19 bases between the two germline ends. This CDR3 is 16 amino acids long. Germline V gives CDR1 DFQATT, CDR2 SNEGSKA (reference sequence). The CDR3 region is CSARDGGRTLPYEQYF. For the CDR3, the DNA is TGCAGTGCTAGAGATGGTGGGAGGACACTCCCTTACGAGCAGTACTTC.

Ten or more counts support this clonotype. The V gene is TRBV5-1, the J gene TRBJ1-1; D is undetermined. Germline CDR1 is SGHRS and CDR2 is YFSETQ. The CDR3 length is 12 residues. Deletions cut 5 bases from V and 3 bases from J, with 8 bases between. CDR3 DNA sequence: TGCGCCAGCAGGGAGTCGGACACTGAAGCTTTCTTT. This codes for CASRESDTEAFF.

The rearrangement links TRBV20-1 to TRBJ1-5; D remains unclear. Germline V gives CDR1 DFQATT, CDR2 SNEGSKA (reference sequence). This CDR3 contains 12 residues. Deletions cut 6 bases from V and 2 bases from J, with 8 bases between. The CDR3 here is CSASKGNQPQHF. The CDR3 coding sequence is TGCAGTGCCTCGAAGGGCAATCAGCCCCAGCATTTT.

This clonotype was observed at least ten times. The chain has TRBV12-3 or TRBV12-4 and TRBJ1-4, with 10 nucleotides matching TRBD1. The CDR3 is made up of 15 amino acids. V shed 5 bases and J 8 bases; nucleotides not matched to a gene: 8. This chain's CDR3 is CASSPLTGGAEKLFF. DNA for the CDR3: TGTGCCAGCAGTCCCCTGACAGGGGGCGCGGAAAAACTGTTTTTT.

This clonotype was seen ten or more times. V is TRBV4-3 and J is TRBJ1-4, with 9 nucleotides matching TRBD1. V trimming: 3 bases; J trimming: 1 base; junction bases outside the gene matches: 9. This CDR3 spans 18 amino acids. Germline CDR1 is LGHNA and CDR2 is YSLEER. The CDR3 sequence: CASSHHRDRVLTNEKLFF. The CDR3 region has the DNA TGCGCCAGCAGCCATCACCGGGACAGGGTTCTAACTAATGAAAAACTGTTTTTT.

This clonotype occurred many times. The chain recombines TRBV7-9 with TRBJ2-1, with 8 positions matching TRBD2. The germline gives CDR1 SEHNR, CDR2 FQNEAQ (reference sequence). The ends lost 1 base at V and 4 bases at J; junction bases unmatched: 3. CDR3 length: 15 amino acids. The CDR3 region has the DNA TGTGCCAGCAGCTTAGTACTAGCGGCATACAATGAGCAGTTCTTC. It codes for CASSLVLAAYNEQFF.